The 14 T cell receptor beta chains below all came from one sample that was sequenced in a study of beta chain features in type 1 diabetes. Overall study results and limits: TCRB CDR3 length was moderately but significantly reduced in all four CD4+ subsets of Type 1 diabetes patients.

The isolated RNA, all of it, was reverse transcribed, so expressed TCRB transcripts were what got sequenced. Using immunoSEQ multiplex PCR, the repertoire was profiled, and TCRdb retains in-frame clones only, with some absent. The profile shows approximately 58,000 clones, under 75% of them singletons. These receptors lack a known antigen. Input material: stem cell memory CD4+ T cells from blood. Receptors originate from a woman in her thirties with type 1 diabetes.

This chain connects TRBV15 to TRBJ2-3; D may be TRBD1 (5 bases). This CDR3 has 13 amino acids. V was cut by 10 bases and J by 10 bases, with 21 bases left in between. CDR1 is LNHNV, CDR2 YYDKDF, per germline (reference sequence). The CDR3 DNA sequence: TGTGCCATCCTCCTGGGGCCTGATAGGCCGCAGTATTTT. Translating it yields CAILLGPDRPQYF.

The V and J genes are TRBV7-9 and TRBJ2-1; TRBD1 agrees at 7 bases. This CDR3 is 14 amino acids long. J was trimmed by 5 bases and V by 8 bases; bases with no gene match: 9. CDR1 and CDR2 from the germline V gene are SEHNR and FQNEAQ (reference sequence). The CDR3 spells CASQTGTEDNEQFF. CDR3 bases: TGTGCCAGCCAAACCGGGACAGAGGACAATGAGCAGTTCTTC.

The rearrangement links TRBV11-2 to TRBJ2-3; 8 bases line up with TRBD2. Losses at the gene ends were 5 bases for V and 6 bases for J; bases not matched to a gene: 10. This CDR3 contains 15 residues. CDR1 is SGHAT, CDR2 FQNNGV, per germline. CDR3 bases: TGTGCCAGCAGCCTCGGGACTAGGGGTGGGGATACGCAGTATTTT. Its protein product is CASSLGTRGGDTQYF.

This clone turned up a few times. The CDR3 sequence is CASGGNRAMETQYF. The CDR3 region has the DNA TGTGCTAGTGGTGGAAACAGGGCTATGGAGACCCAGTACTTC. The V call is TRBV12-5, the J call TRBJ2-5; D may be TRBD1 (6 bases). This CDR3 is built from 14 residues. With 5 bases removed from V and 5 bases from J, the gap between germline ends came to 15 bases. CDR1 is LGHNT, CDR2 FRNRAP, per germline. Looking up the rest from reference TRBV12-5 and TRBJ2-5 gives the full variable domain: DARVTQTPRHKVTEMGQEVTMRCQPILGHNTVFWYRQTMMQGLELLAYFRNRAPLDDSGMPKDRFSAEMPDATLATLKIQPSEPRDSAVYFCASGGNRAMETQYFGPGTRLLVL.

V gene TRBV7-2 combines with J gene TRBJ1-5; no reliable D call. The V gene's germline CDR1 is SGHTA and CDR2 FQGNSA. With 2 bases removed from V and 3 bases from J, the gap between germline ends came to 2 bases. This CDR3 is built from 12 residues. The CDR3 protein is CASSLYNQPQHF. CDR3 DNA: TGTGCCAGCAGCTTATACAATCAGCCCCAGCATTTT.

The gene calls are TRBV9 and TRBJ1-2, with TRBD1 matching 8 bases. CDR1 and CDR2 from the germline V gene are SGDLS and YYNGEE. The CDR3 totals 14 residues. Trimming at V came to 4 bases and at J to 4 bases, leaving 6 bases not matched to a gene. CDR3 loop: CASSSRQGPYGYTF. The CDR3 bases are TGTGCCAGCAGCTCAAGACAGGGGCCCTATGGCTACACCTTC.

V gene TRBV5-1 combines with J gene TRBJ2-2; 9 bases align to TRBD1. J lost 2 bases, V lost 4 bases, and 6 bases had no gene match. The germline V gene encodes CDR1 SGHRS and CDR2 YFSETQ. The CDR3 spans 16 residues. Written as DNA, the CDR3 is TGCGCCAGCAGCGGTACAGGGGGCTACAACACCGGGGAGCTGTTTTTT. Amino acid sequence: CASSGTGGYNTGELFF. Variable domain in full (rest from reference TRBV5-1 and TRBJ2-2): KAGVTQTPRYLIKTRGQQVTLSCSPISGHRSVSWYQQTPGQGLQFLFEYFSETQRNKGNFPGRFSGRQFSNSRSEMNVSTLELGDSALYLCASSGTGGYNTGELFFGEGSRLTVL.

This clone was found a few times. This chain joins TRBV19 and TRBJ1-5; 9 bases fit TRBD1. The CDR3 is made up of 13 amino acids. Germline CDR1 is LNHDA and CDR2 is SQIVND (reference sequence). V trimming: 8 bases; J trimming: 5 bases; junction bases outside the gene matches: 4. The CDR3 reads CASGTGRDQPQHF. In DNA, the CDR3 is TGTGCCAGTGGGACAGGGAGGGATCAGCCCCAGCATTTT.

The J gene is TRBJ2-1, the V gene TRBV7-9, with 9 bases lining up with TRBD2. This CDR3 region has 18 residues. The ends lost 3 bases at V and 0 bases at J; junction bases unmatched: 9. The V gene's germline CDR1 is SEHNR and CDR2 FQNEAQ (reference sequence). The DNA of the CDR3 is TGTGCCAGCAGCTTCCCTCGGACTAGCGATCTCTCCTACAATGAGCAGTTCTTC. Its protein product is CASSFPRTSDLSYNEQFF.

The rearrangement uses TRBV6-5 and TRBJ2-3, with D perhaps matching TRBD2 (5 bases). V shed 0 bases and J shed 6 bases, with 16 bases lying between them. Germline V CDR1 and CDR2: MNHEY, SVGAGI. CDR3 length: 16 residues. CDR3 sequence reads: CASSYSMVAGADTQYF. The DNA of the CDR3 is TGTGCCAGCAGTTACTCGATGGTCGCGGGTGCCGATACGCAGTATTTT.

The rearrangement joins TRBV19 to TRBJ1-5; 10 bases are shared with TRBD1. V shed 6 bases and J 7 bases; nucleotides not matched to a gene: 9. This CDR3 spans 15 amino acids. Germline V gene sequence: CDR1 LNHDA, CDR2 SQIVND (reference sequence). For the CDR3, the DNA is TGTGCCAGTAGGTCGACAGGGGGCGCGGGACAGCCCCAGCATTTT. Protein sequence: CASRSTGGAGQPQHF.

The rearrangement links TRBV29-1 to TRBJ2-5, with 11 bases aligning to TRBD2. The V gene's germline CDR1 is SQVTM and CDR2 ANQGSEA. Trimming at V came to 5 bases and at J to 5 bases, leaving 13 bases not matched to a gene. This CDR3 has 16 residues. The CDR3, as DNA: TGCAGCGTTACTCGGGCAGCACTAGCGGGAGCCGAGACCCAGTACTTC. Protein product: CSVTRAALAGAETQYF. Full variable domain (missing parts from reference TRBV29-1 and TRBJ2-5): SAVISQKPSRDICQRGTSLTIQCQVDSQVTMMFWYRQQPGQSLTLIATANQGSEATYESGFVIDKFPISRPNLTFSTLTVSNMSPEDSSIYLCSVTRAALAGAETQYFGPGTRLLVL.

The chain links TRBV9 to TRBJ2-1; no definite D call. CDR1 SGDLS and CDR2 YYNGEE come from the germline V gene. The CDR3 length is 13 residues. V was trimmed by 4 bases and J by 5 bases, leaving 10 bases between them. The CDR3 reads CASSSGSHNEQFF. The CDR3 nucleotides read TGTGCCAGCAGCTCCGGGTCTCACAATGAGCAGTTCTTC.

The chain carries TRBV19 and TRBJ2-1; 11 positions match TRBD2. The J segment lost 8 bases and the V segment lost 8 bases, leaving 11 bases of the junction unmatched. Looked up from germline, CDR1 is LNHDA and CDR2 is SQIVND (reference sequence). The CDR3 runs 15 residues. The CDR3 nucleotides are TGTGCCAGTTCTTCACCTAGCGGGAGGACGGATGAGCAGTTCTTC. It specifies CASSSPSGRTDEQFF.